This section outlines one T cell receptor beta chain sequence together with its context. Some clones are missing from TCRdb's copy, which holds only in-frame ones; the method was immunoSEQ multiplex PCR. The sample has about 380,000 clones; 85% to 95% are singletons. The CDR3 contains 12 residues. CDR1 and CDR2 from the germline V gene are KGHSH and LQKENI. Trimming pared 4 bases from V and 7 bases from J, leaving 10 bases between. The data belong to a study of shared T cell receptors in the human thymus. The sequencing sample was made of thymocytes. The source is a human donor. The chain employs TRBV18 and TRBJ1-2; D unresolved. The CDR3, as DNA: TGTGCCAGCTCACTTGGGGATGGTGGCTACACCTTC. This sequence encodes CASSLGDGGYTF.